The TCR beta chain under discussion was sequenced for a study of T cells expressing NK-cell markers. TCRdb reprocessed the 5' RACE reads and keeps a single row for each CDR3 protein, giving no DNA. This sample carries about 260,000 distinct CDR3 sequences, with 4% to 5% going to the ten biggest clones. Source material: blood T cells: a sorted CD56 or NKG2C T cell subset, CD4+ or CD8+ T cells, or bulk PBMC T cells (not recorded which). This sequence was found in a woman aged 18-70 years in good health.

CDR3 residues: CASSVVRGNTEAFF. The chain has TRBV9 and TRBJ1-1. Germline CDR1 SGDLS, CDR2 YYNGEE. The CDR3 has 14 residues.